The 28 T cell receptor beta chains below all came from one sample that was sequenced in a study of blood T cell repertoires in COVID-19. Generated by immunoSEQ multiplex PCR, the TCRdb table keeps only in-frame clones and is missing some. Among hundreds of thousands of clones listed, roughly nine tenths were seen once. Specimen: peripheral blood. These receptors were collected from a man between 18 and 29 years old with COVID-19, enrolled during active disease.

The CDR3 coding sequence is TGCGCCAGCAGCCCCCTAGCGCCAGAATACAATGAGCAGTTCTTC. As protein: CASSPLAPEYNEQFF. The rearrangement joins TRBV10-2 to TRBJ2-1, with D possibly TRBD2 on 6 matching bases. CDR3 length equals 15 residues. Germline V lookup: CDR1 WSHSY, CDR2 SAAADI. Between the trimmed V and J ends, which lost 6 bases and 4 bases, there was a span of 16 bases.

This clone has a handful of counts. The chain has TRBV10-1 and TRBJ2-1, with D possibly matching TRBD1 (5 bases). Trimming took off 8 bases at V and 7 bases at J, with 12 bases between the two ends. Germline V gives CDR1 WNHNN, CDR2 SYGVQD (reference sequence). CDR3 size: 12 residues. The CDR3 bases are TGCGCCAGCGGAAGGGGCTGGAATGAGCAGTTCTTC. Translation gives CASGRGWNEQFF.

The chain is built from TRBV19 and TRBJ2-7; possible D gene TRBD2, 5 bases. From germline, CDR1 is LNHDA and CDR2 SQIVND (reference sequence). V was shortened by 6 bases and J by 3 bases, with 12 bases between the two germline ends. The length of the CDR3 is 13 residues. CDR3 amino acids: CASSNGLNYEQYF. The CDR3 nucleotides are TGTGCCAGTAGCAATGGACTTAACTACGAGCAGTACTTC.

Written as DNA, the CDR3 is TGTGCCAGCAGCCCAGGGACTAGCGAATACAATGAGCAGTTCTTC. It codes for CASSPGTSEYNEQFF. The rearrangement uses TRBV9 and TRBJ2-1, with 10 bases fitting TRBD2. The V gene end was trimmed by 4 bases and the J gene end by 4 bases; junction bases not matched to a gene: 5. The CDR3 spans 15 residues. Germline V lookup: CDR1 SGDLS, CDR2 YYNGEE.

The chain recombines TRBV2 with TRBJ1-2; no firm D call. Germline V lookup: CDR1 SNHLY, CDR2 FYNNEI. CDR3 length: 11 amino acids. V was cut by 3 bases and J by 5 bases, with 4 bases left in between. The chain's CDR3 is CASSDGYGYTF. The DNA of the CDR3 is TGTGCCAGCAGTGACGGTTATGGCTACACCTTC.

J is TRBJ2-7 and V is TRBV7-2; 10 bases map to TRBD1. V lost 5 bases, J lost 5 bases, and 18 bases stayed unmatched. Germline V gene sequence: CDR1 SGHTA, CDR2 FQGNSA. This CDR3 spans 18 amino acids. The CDR3 is CASSKVFKMTGGPHEQYF. The CDR3 DNA reads as TGTGCCAGCAGCAAAGTCTTCAAAATGACAGGGGGCCCCCACGAGCAGTACTTC.

The rearrangement uses TRBV5-5 and TRBJ2-7; no definite D call. This CDR3 is 15 amino acids long. Trimming shortened V by 4 bases and J by 5 bases, and 19 bases separated the two germline ends. Germline lookup yields CDR1 SGHKS and CDR2 YYEKEE (reference sequence). The CDR3 here is CASSEVPSRPHEQYF. CDR3 nucleotide sequence: TGTGCCAGCAGCGAGGTGCCCAGTAGGCCCCACGAGCAGTACTTC.

The rearrangement links TRBV5-6 to TRBJ2-3; 7 nucleotides match TRBD1. Trimming took 1 base from V and 5 from J; bases not matched to a gene: 19. Germline V gene sequence: CDR1 SGHDT, CDR2 YYEEEE. The CDR3 is 19 amino acids. The CDR3: CASSLRVPEQGSQQDTQYF. The CDR3 bases are TGTGCCAGCAGCTTGAGGGTACCTGAACAGGGGAGCCAACAAGATACGCAGTATTTT.

This rearrangement joins TRBV3-1 (or the pseudogene TRBV3-2) to TRBJ2-7; 8 bases align to TRBD1. After removal of 5 bases from V and 3 bases from J, the junction contained 3 bases not matched to a gene. Per the germline V gene, CDR1 is LGHDT and CDR2 is YNNKEL (reference sequence). There are 13 residues in the CDR3. CDR3 sequence: CASSTDRDYEQYF. For the CDR3, the DNA is TGTGCCAGCAGCACGGACAGGGACTACGAGCAGTACTTC.

The V gene is TRBV19, the J gene TRBJ1-2; 7 nucleotides agree with TRBD1. Per germline, CDR1 LNHDA and CDR2 SQIVND (reference sequence). The CDR3 has 14 amino acids. The junction had 5 bases not matched to a gene; V was cut back by 1 base and J by 6 bases. CDR3 protein: CASSIGGTADGYTF. As DNA, the CDR3 is TGTGCCAGTAGTATAGGTGGGACAGCCGATGGCTACACCTTC.

This chain uses TRBV24-1 with TRBJ2-1; a weak D match, TRBD2 (6 bases). Per the germline V gene, CDR1 is KGHDR and CDR2 is SFDVKD. The germline V and J ends were trimmed by 4 bases and 4 bases, with 16 bases remaining between them. The CDR3 is 16 residues long. CDR3 region: CATSEALAGGYNEQFF. Written as DNA, the CDR3 is TGTGCCACCAGTGAGGCCCTGGCCGGGGGTTACAATGAGCAGTTCTTC.

The rearrangement uses TRBV29-1 and TRBJ1-4; no reliable D call. Germline assignment: CDR1 SQVTM and CDR2 ANQGSEA. The CDR3 runs to 11 residues. V lost 7 bases to trimming and J lost 8 bases, with 11 bases between them. Here the CDR3 reads CSAQEQEKLFF. CDR3 coding DNA: TGCAGCGCTCAGGAACAAGAAAAACTGTTTTTT.

The V and J genes are TRBV6-5 and TRBJ2-2; 7 nucleotides agree with TRBD1. The junction had 5 bases not matched to a gene; V was cut back by 5 bases and J by 5 bases. Germline V CDR1 and CDR2: MNHEY, SVGAGI. The CDR3 has 14 amino acids. Here the CDR3 DNA reads TGTGCCAGCAGTCCACAGGGGAATACCGGGGAGCTGTTTTTT. This encodes CASSPQGNTGELFF.

J is TRBJ1-6 and V is TRBV5-4, with D uncertain. The CDR3 length is 14 residues. V was trimmed by 5 bases and J by 7 bases, leaving 13 bases between them. Germline V CDR1 and CDR2: SGHNT, YYREEE (reference sequence). The CDR3 reads CASRWSGENSPLHF. Here the CDR3 DNA reads TGTGCCAGCAGGTGGAGCGGGGAAAATTCACCCCTCCACTTT.

The chain is built from TRBV5-4 and TRBJ2-7, with a tentative D call TRBD2 (5 bases). CDR3 length: 13 residues. The V gene lost 3 bases and the J gene lost 0 bases, with 7 bases spanning the gap. Per germline, CDR1 SGHNT and CDR2 YYREEE (reference sequence). CDR3 in amino acids: CASSSEGSYEQYF. CDR3 sequence (DNA): TGTGCCAGCAGCTCCGAGGGCTCCTACGAGCAGTACTTC. Variable domain in full (rest from reference TRBV5-4 and TRBJ2-7): ETGVTQSPTHLIKTRGQQVTLRCSSQSGHNTVSWYQQALGQGPQFIFQYYREEENGRGNFPPRFSGLQFPNYSSELNVNALELDDSALYLCASSSEGSYEQYFGPGTRLTVT.

Only a few counts were recorded for this clone. This chain links TRBV5-1 with TRBJ2-7; a weak D match, TRBD2 (6 bases). The V gene lost 4 bases and the J gene lost 0 bases, with 14 bases spanning the gap. Germline V gene data show CDR1 as SGHRS and CDR2 as YFSETQ. The CDR3 contains 15 residues. In DNA, the CDR3 is TGCGCCAGCAGCCTCCGGGACGGGAGCTCCTACGAGCAGTACTTC. As protein: CASSLRDGSSYEQYF.

Turning to this clone: The identical CDR3 is also encoded by other nucleotide sequences in the sample. This chain uses TRBV30 with TRBJ2-7, with D unresolved. Between the trimmed V and J ends, which lost 0 bases and 3 bases, there was a span of 6 bases. CDR3 length: 12 residues. Germline V gene data show CDR1 as GTSNPN and CDR2 as SVGIG (reference sequence). The CDR3, as DNA: TGTGCCTGGAGTGTAACGAGCTACGAGCAGTACTTC. Amino acids: CAWSVTSYEQYF.

The CDR3 region is CSVSGGKSYEQYF. In DNA form, the CDR3 reads TGCAGCGTGAGTGGCGGGAAATCCTACGAGCAGTACTTC. This chain joins TRBV29-1 and TRBJ2-7; the D gene is possibly TRBD2 (6 bases). Germline CDR1 SQVTM, CDR2 ANQGSEA. V lost 6 bases to trimming and J lost 1 base, with 13 bases between them. This CDR3 is built from 13 residues.

The rearrangement uses TRBV2 and TRBJ2-7; D gene ambiguous. Germline assignment: CDR1 SNHLY and CDR2 FYNNEI. This CDR3 comprises 13 residues. With 3 bases removed from V and 6 bases from J, the gap between germline ends came to 12 bases. The CDR3 is CASSELMGSEQYF. The CDR3 nucleotides read TGTGCCAGCAGTGAGTTGATGGGCTCCGAGCAGTACTTC.

The V call is TRBV5-1, the J call TRBJ1-4; no clear D. Germline CDR1 and CDR2: SGHRS and YFSETQ. CDR3 size: 14 residues. Trimming took off 0 bases at V and 8 bases at J, with 11 bases between the two ends. This CDR3 reads CASSLGGVGEKLFF. The CDR3 coding sequence is TGCGCCAGCAGCTTGGGCGGCGTTGGAGAAAAACTGTTTTTT.

This rearrangement joins TRBV10-3 to TRBJ2-1; TRBD2 might be the D (6 bases). The CDR3 spans 11 residues. Germline CDR1 is ENHRY and CDR2 is SYGVKD. V was trimmed by 10 bases and J by 6 bases, leaving 10 bases between them. CDR3 nucleotides: TGTGCCACGGGACTTACCAATGAGCAGTTCTTC. Protein sequence: CATGLTNEQFF.

This clone was seen a handful of times. The chain has TRBV5-4 and TRBJ2-5, with D perhaps TRBD1 (6 bases). Germline assignment: CDR1 SGHNT and CDR2 YYREEE (reference sequence). This CDR3 is built from 14 residues. With 2 bases removed from V and 3 bases from J, the gap between germline ends came to 11 bases. This CDR3 is CASSFGTNEETQYF. CDR3 nucleotide sequence: TGTGCCAGCAGCTTCGGGACAAATGAAGAGACCCAGTACTTC.

The chain employs TRBV5-5 and TRBJ1-4; D unresolved. Germline lookup yields CDR1 SGHKS and CDR2 YYEKEE (reference sequence). V was pared by 1 base and J by 0 bases, with 10 bases between. CDR3 length: 16 amino acids. The CDR3: CASSLRHVATNEKLFF. CDR3 DNA sequence: TGTGCCAGCAGCTTGAGACATGTTGCAACTAATGAAAAACTGTTTTTT. The entire variable domain, with the rest obtained from reference TRBV5-5 and TRBJ1-4, is as follows: DAGVTQSPTHLIKTRGQQVTLRCSPISGHKSVSWYQQVLGQGPQFIFQYYEKEERGRGNFPDRFSARQFPNYSSELNVNALLLGDSALYLCASSLRHVATNEKLFFGSGTQLSVL.

The chain combines TRBV6-4 with TRBJ2-7; 7 bases match TRBD1. Germline assignment: CDR1 MRHNA and CDR2 SNTAGT. The trim removed 11 bases at V and 1 base at J, leaving 17 bases unmatched. This CDR3 has 16 residues. The CDR3 DNA follows: TGTGCCCAAGGGCCCCAAGGTACAGGGGTTTCCTACGAGCAGTACTTC. This gives the protein CAQGPQGTGVSYEQYF.

The chain employs TRBV6-5 and TRBJ1-1; 8 bases line up with TRBD1. The CDR3 has 13 amino acids. Germline V lookup: CDR1 MNHEY, CDR2 SVGAGI. The junction had 3 bases not matched to a gene; V was cut back by 1 base and J by 8 bases. CDR3 region: CASSYYRDREAFF. CDR3 bases: TGTGCCAGCAGTTACTACCGGGACAGGGAAGCTTTCTTT.

This chain joins TRBV6-1 and TRBJ2-4; TRBD2 matches 12 bases. V dropped 2 bases and J dropped 11; count of bases not matched to a gene: 7. CDR3 length: 15 residues. From germline, CDR1 is MNHNS and CDR2 SASEGT. This CDR3 is CASSESRLAGVFQYF. The CDR3 region has the DNA TGTGCCAGCAGTGAATCTCGACTAGCGGGGGTTTTTCAGTACTTC.

This clone occurred a few times. The V gene is TRBV4-1, the J gene TRBJ2-2, with unresolved D. The CDR3 is 15 amino acids. V was clipped by 1 base and J by 2 bases, with 8 bases between them. The V gene's germline CDR1 is MGHRA and CDR2 YSYEKL. The CDR3 DNA is TGCGCCAGCAGCCAAGGACGACAAAACACCGGGGAGCTGTTTTTT. It is translated as CASSQGRQNTGELFF.

The CDR3 DNA is TGTGCCAGCAGCCGCCTCACTAGCGGGAGGGGGAATGAGCAGTTCTTC. Its protein is CASSRLTSGRGNEQFF. This chain connects TRBV14 to TRBJ2-1, with 13 bases lining up with TRBD2. The length of the CDR3 is 16 residues. V was pared by 4 bases and J by 7 bases, with 7 bases of the junction left unmatched. CDR1 is SGHDN and CDR2 is FVKESK in the germline V gene. Full variable domain (outside the CDR3, taken from reference TRBV14 and TRBJ2-1): EAGVTQFPSHSVIEKGQTVTLRCDPISGHDNLYWYRRVMGKEIKFLLHFVKESKQDESGMPNNRFLAERTGGTYSTLKVQPAELEDSGVYFCASSRLTSGRGNEQFFGPGTRLTVL.